A selection of T cell receptor beta chains follows, all from one sample in a study of shared clonotypes between healthy human individuals. This table comes from immunoSEQ multiplex PCR, and its TCRdb copy is limited to in-frame clones, with some not included. The sample lists about 2 million clones; about 95% were seen once. The specimen sequenced was naive CD4+ T cells sorted from blood. The receptor set was obtained from a man between 18 and 29 years old in good health. Each CDR3 is given with its conserved first and last residue. The D gene is left open where the match is weak. Not all rows give a size; the values are once, few, many and, for expanded clones, a class.

clone_size	v_call	j_call	d_call	cdr3_aa	cdr3_nt
.	TRBV7-2	TRBJ2-7	.	CASSPQGGATYEQYF	TGTGCCAGCAGCCCCCAGGGCGGGGCCACCTACGAGCAGTACTTC
.	TRBV7-2	TRBJ2-1	TRBD1	CASSSDRGGYNEQFF	TGTGCCAGCAGTTCAGACAGGGGGGGCTACAATGAGCAGTTCTTC
.	TRBV18	TRBJ1-1	TRBD1	CASSPTGLTEAFF	TGTGCCAGCTCACCGACAGGGTTGACTGAAGCTTTCTTT
.	TRBV6-1	TRBJ2-7	.	CASRRASTPGEQYF	TGTGCCAGCAGGCGGGCTTCTACGCCGGGGGAGCAGTACTTC
.	TRBV6-6	TRBJ1-6	.	CASTREYNSPLHF	TGTGCCAGCACACGGGAGTATAATTCACCCCTCCACTTT
.	TRBV4-1	TRBJ2-4	TRBD1	CASSPWTGRNIQYF	TGCGCCAGCAGTCCTTGGACAGGGAGAAACATTCAGTACTTC
once	TRBV7-9	TRBJ2-6	TRBD2	CASSPGLVSSGANVLTF	TGTGCCAGCAGCCCGGGACTAGTCTCCTCTGGGGCCAACGTCCTGACTTTC
.	TRBV25-1	TRBJ1-4	.	CASSESRTDSNEKLFF	TGTGCCAGCAGTGAATCCCGGACAGATTCTAATGAAAAACTGTTTTTT
.	TRBV5-1	TRBJ2-4	.	CASSSAPGGLDKNIQYF	TGCGCCAGCAGCTCCGCCCCGGGGGGCCTAGACAAAAACATTCAGTACTTC
once	TRBV27	TRBJ2-6	.	CASSLFKGAGANVLTF	TGTGCCAGCAGTTTATTTAAGGGCGCTGGGGCCAACGTCCTGACTTTC
many	TRBV30	TRBJ2-7	TRBD1	CAWGPGQGIGEQYF	TGTGCCTGGGGCCCGGGACAGGGAATAGGCGAGCAGTACTTC
.	TRBV7-8	TRBJ2-2	.	CASSTQKWAGELFF	TGTGCCAGCAGCACTCAAAAGTGGGCCGGGGAGCTGTTTTTT
.	TRBV28	TRBJ1-4	.	CASSSLLDEKLFF	TGTGCCAGCAGTTCCCTCCTGGATGAAAAACTGTTTTTT
.	TRBV6-5	TRBJ1-4	.	CASSYQGGEKLFF	TGTGCCAGCAGTTACCAGGGTGGTGAAAAACTGTTTTTT
.	TRBV6-1	TRBJ2-7	.	CASSEMEGPTYEQYF	TGTGCCAGCAGTGAAATGGAGGGACCCACCTACGAGCAGTACTTC
many	TRBV4-2	TRBJ2-1	.	CASSQDQGHQQFF	TGTGCCAGCAGCCAAGATCAGGGCCACCAGCAGTTCTTC
.	TRBV5-4	TRBJ2-7	.	CASSPQTLSAGEQYF	TGTGCCAGCAGCCCACAAACCCTTTCGGCGGGCGAGCAGTACTTC
.	TRBV5-6	TRBJ1-6	TRBD1	CASSSGTGILSYNSPLHF	TGTGCCAGCAGTAGTGGGACAGGAATCCTTTCCTATAATTCACCCCTCCACTTT
.	TRBV7-8	TRBJ2-7	TRBD1	CASSFPTGGSYEQYF	TGTGCCAGCAGCTTCCCGACAGGGGGCTCCTACGAGCAGTACTTC
many	TRBV4-1	TRBJ2-2	TRBD2	CASSQDAIAGGNTGELFF	TGCGCCAGCAGCCAAGATGCGATAGCGGGGGGAAACACCGGGGAGCTGTTTTTT
.	TRBV5-1	TRBJ2-5	.	CASSLGYLWETQYF	TGCGCCAGCAGCTTGGGCTACTTATGGGAGACCCAGTACTTC
.	TRBV5-1	TRBJ2-1	TRBD2	CASSPSGLAVDEQFF	TGCGCCAGCAGTCCCTCAGGACTAGCTGTCGATGAGCAGTTCTTC
.	TRBV11-2	TRBJ2-5	.	CASSLDSTQQETQYF	TGTGCCAGCAGCTTAGATTCCACTCAACAAGAGACCCAGTACTTC
.	TRBV7-2	TRBJ2-1	.	CASSMMAGSPPNEQFF	TGTGCCAGCAGCATGATGGCGGGGTCTCCTCCCAATGAGCAGTTCTTC
.	TRBV5-1	TRBJ2-5	.	CASSLSLSEETQYF	TGCGCCAGCAGCCTGAGCCTGAGTGAAGAGACCCAGTACTTC
.	TRBV10-3	TRBJ2-5	.	CAISEGYSRTQYF	TGTGCCATCAGTGAGGGGTACTCTCGGACCCAGTACTTC
few	TRBV28	TRBJ2-3	TRBD2	CASSLAGQRWDTQYF	TGTGCCAGCAGTCTAGCGGGCCAGCGGTGGGATACGCAGTATTTT
.	TRBV6-5	TRBJ2-7	.	CASNRIGYTYEQYF	TGTGCAAGCAATCGCATAGGGTACACCTACGAGCAGTACTTC
.	TRBV9	TRBJ1-3	.	CASSPLLGFPGNTIYF	TGTGCCAGCAGCCCCCTTCTAGGTTTTCCGGGAAACACCATATATTTT